These 14 T cell receptor beta chains originate from one sample sequenced in a study of T cell repertoires in cytomegalovirus infection. Each CDR3 protein gets one entry after TCRdb re-called the reads with MiXCR. The sample consists of some 500,000 distinct CDR3 sequences, just under 40% of them appearing once. These receptors have no identified antigens. Sequencing used cultured PBMCs, obtained from culture after CMV antigen stimulation. Receptors originate from a human donor in good health (CMV status not recorded). Some clones in this sample may be carry-over from other donors' samples.

This clonotype was counted a single time. The chain has TRBV27 and TRBJ2-1, with D maybe TRBD2 (6 bases). The V and J ends lost 6 bases and 6 bases respectively, with 18 bases between them. This CDR3 spans 15 amino acids. Germline CDR1 MNHEY, CDR2 SMNVEV (reference sequence). CDR3 in DNA: TGTGCCAGCAGCCAAACTCATGGAGGGTCCAATGAGCAGTTCTTC. Protein sequence: CASSQTHGGSNEQFF.

In regard to this clonotype: One end of the junction fails to match germline, which may point to a read error. The chain carries TRBV6-5 and TRBJ1-6; tentatively, D is TRBD1 (5 bases). The germline V gene encodes CDR1 MNHEY and CDR2 SVGAGI. CDR3 length equals 16 residues. CDR3 coding DNA: TGTGCCAGCACCACCATGGGGGGAGGCAGGGTTTCACCCCTCCGCTTT. It encodes CASTTMGGGRVSPLRF.

The chain carries TRBV6-6 and TRBJ1-1; 7 nucleotides match TRBD1. The CDR3 has 14 amino acids. Germline CDR1 and CDR2: MNHNY and SVGAGI (reference sequence). The V and J ends lost 6 bases and 5 bases, in that order; junction bases with no gene match: 9. CDR3 amino acids: CASRRTGVSTEAFF. The CDR3 region has the DNA TGTGCCAGCAGACGTACAGGGGTATCAACTGAAGCTTTCTTT.

The J gene is TRBJ2-5, the V gene TRBV10-3; 9 bases match TRBD2. V lost 5 bases and J lost 3; bases outside the gene matches: 10. The length of the CDR3 is 16 residues. In germline, CDR1 is ENHRY, CDR2 SYGVKD. As DNA, the CDR3 is TGTGCCATCAGTCCCATAGCGGGGGAGGGAGAAGAGACCCAGTACTTC. This gives the protein CAISPIAGEGEETQYF.

V is TRBV7-9 and J is TRBJ2-7; 8 positions match TRBD2. With V trimmed by 5 bases and J by 2 bases, 11 bases remained unmatched. This CDR3 is 16 amino acids long. Germline V lookup: CDR1 SEHNR, CDR2 FQNEAQ (reference sequence). Here the CDR3 reads CASSPLAGHTTYEQYF. CDR3 coding DNA: TGTGCCAGCAGCCCCTTAGCGGGACACACCACCTACGAGCAGTACTTC.

A few counts support this clonotype. J is TRBJ1-2 and V is TRBV5-6; maybe TRBD1 (6 bases). This CDR3 contains 13 residues. Looked up from germline, CDR1 is SGHDT and CDR2 is YYEEEE. With 5 bases removed from V and 8 bases from J, the gap between germline ends came to 16 bases. The CDR3 reads CASSFTQGRGYTF. The CDR3 DNA follows: TGTGCCAGCAGTTTCACGCAGGGGCGCGGCTACACCTTC.

This clonotype came up a few times. The chain has TRBV28 and TRBJ2-5; TRBD2 is a possible D gene (5 bases). V was trimmed by 5 bases and J by 5 bases, leaving 15 bases between them. Germline V CDR1 and CDR2: MDHEN, SYDVKM. The CDR3 has 14 residues. The CDR3 loop is CASSQTTLGETQYF. The CDR3 nucleotides read TGTGCCAGCAGTCAGACTACCCTCGGGGAGACCCAGTACTTC. Based on the CDR3 plus reference TRBV28 and TRBJ2-5, the full variable domain is DVKVTQSSRYLVKRTGEKVFLECVQDMDHENMFWYRQDPGLGLRLIYFSYDVKMKEKGDIPEGYSVSREKKERFSLILESASTNQTSMYLCASSQTTLGETQYFGPGTRLLVL.

The chain carries TRBV7-9 and TRBJ1-1; no clear D. The CDR3 runs to 11 residues. CDR1 and CDR2 (germline): SEHNR, FQNEAQ (reference sequence). Trimming removed 1 base from V and 8 bases from J, with 5 bases in between. In DNA, the CDR3 is TGTGCCAGCAGCTTAGTGGGCGAAGCTTTCTTT. Translated: CASSLVGEAFF.

CDR3 residues: CASSTPGDYGYTF. The CDR3 bases are TGTGCCAGCAGCACTCCGGGGGACTATGGCTACACCTTC. The chain combines TRBV5-4 with TRBJ1-2; maybe TRBD1 (5 bases). With 4 bases removed from V and 3 bases from J, the gap between germline ends came to 10 bases. The V gene's germline CDR1 is SGHNT and CDR2 YYREEE (reference sequence). This CDR3 is built from 13 residues.

The sample holds a few counts of this clonotype. V usage is TRBV7-2 and J usage is TRBJ1-6; 9 nucleotides line up with TRBD1. The ends lost 1 base at V and 11 bases at J; junction bases unmatched: 12. The CDR3 spans 17 residues. CDR1 is SGHTA, CDR2 FQGNSA, per germline. The CDR3 DNA reads as TGTGCCAGCAGCTTAGGTATGAGGACAGGGGCTTGGGCACCCCTCCACTTT. This translates into CASSLGMRTGAWAPLHF.

The J gene is TRBJ1-5, the V gene TRBV5-6; D uncertain. The V gene lost 0 bases and the J gene lost 5 bases, with 12 bases spanning the gap. The CDR3 is 15 amino acids. Germline V gives CDR1 SGHDT, CDR2 YYEEEE. For the CDR3, the DNA is TGTGCCAGCAGCTTGGCGGTTGACCAGGATCAGCCCCAGCATTTT. Its protein is CASSLAVDQDQPQHF.

The chain couples TRBV7-2 to TRBJ2-1; weak D call: TRBD2 (7 bases). Deletions cut 7 bases from V and 0 bases from J, with 10 bases between. Germline CDR1 SGHTA, CDR2 FQGNSA. The CDR3 extends over 14 amino acids. In DNA form, the CDR3 reads TGTGCCAGCAAGGGGGGGAGCTCCTACAATGAGCAGTTCTTC. Translated, it gives CASKGGSSYNEQFF.

The CDR3 spells CASSLQGRSSYEQYF. As DNA, the CDR3 is TGCGCCAGCAGCTTACAGGGTCGAAGCTCCTACGAGCAGTACTTC. V gene TRBV4-1 combines with J gene TRBJ2-7, with TRBD1 as a possible D gene (6 bases). Germline-derived CDR1 and CDR2 are MGHRA and YSYEKL. V lost 5 bases, J lost 0 bases, and 14 bases lay in between. The CDR3 is made up of 15 amino acids.

This clonotype turned up a few times. The gene calls are TRBV7-6 and TRBJ2-7; D is unclear. Trimming cost V 7 bases and J 6 bases, with 19 bases left between them. Per germline, CDR1 SGHVS and CDR2 FNYEAQ. This CDR3 has 14 residues. CDR3 bases: TGTGCCAGCACTCCCGGTCCACCGCTGGGCGAGCAGTACTTC. It encodes CASTPGPPLGEQYF.